Below are 31 T cell receptor beta chains sequenced from a single sample in a study of T cells in Graves' hyperthyroidism and ophthalmopathy. TCR beta CDR3 regions were amplified from RNA transcripts. Initially, a first-round RT-PCR of the TCR CDR3 employed the HTBI primer set. TCRdb re-called the multiplex PCR reads with MiXCR, one entry per CDR3 protein. The sample includes 300,000 to 450,000 distinct CDR3 sequences, 15% to 20% of them seen just once. Sequencing was carried out using blood. Receptors originate from a woman aged 40-49 years with Graves' ophthalmopathy.

This clonotype was seen at least ten times. The J gene is TRBJ1-6, the V gene TRBV9, with TRBD1 matching 7 bases. Germline V gives CDR1 SGDLS, CDR2 YYNGEE. The CDR3 has 15 amino acids. V lost 0 bases to trimming and J lost 9 bases; unmatched junction nucleotides: 6. CDR3 nucleotides: TGTGCCAGCAGCGTAGAGGGGAACAGGGGTTCACCCCTCCACTTT. Residues: CASSVEGNRGSPLHF.

This clonotype was observed at least ten times. V is TRBV20-1 and J is TRBJ2-3; tentatively, D is TRBD2 (6 bases). The germline V and J ends were trimmed by 2 bases and 3 bases, with 12 bases remaining between them. The V gene's germline CDR1 is DFQATT and CDR2 SNEGSKA (reference sequence). This CDR3 is built from 14 residues. The DNA of the CDR3 is TGCAGTGCTAGATGGGCCGCGGGGACAGATACGCAGTATTTT. It specifies CSARWAAGTDTQYF.

The sample holds many counts of this clonotype. The chain links TRBV19 to TRBJ1-1; no reliable D call. The length of the CDR3 is 15 residues. Germline CDR1 LNHDA, CDR2 SQIVND (reference sequence). The V end was cut by 4 bases, the J end by 0 bases, with 12 bases between. The CDR3 region is CASSTSTAMNTEAFF. CDR3 nucleotides: TGTGCCAGTAGTACCTCGACGGCCATGAACACTGAAGCTTTCTTT. Based on the CDR3 plus reference TRBV19 and TRBJ1-1, the full variable domain is DGGITQSPKYLFRKEGQNVTLSCEQNLNHDAMYWYRQDPGQGLRLIYYSQIVNDFQKGDIAEGYSVSREKKESFPLTVTSAQKNPTAFYLCASSTSTAMNTEAFFGQGTRLTVV.

The sample holds many counts of this clonotype. V gene TRBV2 combines with J gene TRBJ2-7; D remains unclear. Looked up from germline, CDR1 is SNHLY and CDR2 is FYNNEI. Trimming took off 3 bases at V and 0 bases at J, with 6 bases between the two ends. This CDR3 region has 13 residues. CDR3 in DNA: TGTGCCAGCAGTGACCGGCGCTCCTACGAGCAGTACTTC. Translation: CASSDRRSYEQYF.

The gene calls are TRBV24-1 and TRBJ2-3; 7 bases are shared with TRBD2. This CDR3 region has 16 residues. V shed 2 bases and J 1 base; nucleotides not matched to a gene: 5. Germline lookup yields CDR1 KGHDR and CDR2 SFDVKD. CDR3 protein: CATSDYGRGGTDTQYF. CDR3 in DNA: TGTGCCACCAGTGATTATGGACGGGGGGGCACAGATACGCAGTATTTT.

At least ten counts were recorded for this clonotype. J is TRBJ1-1 and V is TRBV11-2, with a weak D call TRBD1 (5 bases). CDR1 and CDR2 (germline): SGHAT, FQNNGV. The CDR3 spans 14 residues. Trimming took off 1 base at V and 1 base at J, with 7 bases between the two ends. The CDR3 bases are TGTGCCAGCAGCTTAGTAGGGGAGAACACTGAAGCTTTCTTT. Amino acid sequence: CASSLVGENTEAFF.

Ten or more counts support this clonotype. The chain employs TRBV25-1 and TRBJ1-2; D is unclear. The CDR3 totals 13 residues. Germline CDR1 reads MGHDK; CDR2 reads SYGVNS. V was pared by 6 bases and J by 1 base, with 9 bases between. CDR3 loop: CASSESHNYGYTF. The CDR3 DNA is TGTGCCAGCAGCGAAAGCCATAACTATGGCTACACCTTC.

This clonotype was observed many times. The chain uses TRBV12-3 or TRBV12-4 and TRBJ1-2, with a possible D match to TRBD1 (5 bases). V was pared by 3 bases and J by 6 bases, with 14 bases between. The CDR3 is made up of 14 amino acids. The DNA for the CDR3 is TGTGCCAGCAGTTTGGGACGCATTCCGAATGGCTACACCTTC. This translates into CASSLGRIPNGYTF.

In its sample, this clonotype was seen many times. The chain links TRBV3-1 to TRBJ1-5; D unresolved. Germline loops: CDR1 LGHDT, CDR2 YNNKEL (reference sequence). This CDR3 is 16 amino acids long. The V end lost 1 base, the J end lost 3 bases, and 13 bases lay between the germline ends. CDR3 sequence: CASSQGRGYDNQPQHF. In DNA, the CDR3 is TGTGCCAGCAGCCAAGGGAGAGGGTACGACAATCAGCCCCAGCATTTT. Together with reference TRBV3-1 and TRBJ1-5, the CDR3 gives the full variable domain: DTAVSQTPKYLVTQMGNDKSIKCEQNLGHDTMYWYKQDSKKFLKIMFSYNNKELIINETVPNRFSPKSPDKAHLNLHINSLELGDSAVYFCASSQGRGYDNQPQHFGDGTRLSIL.

The chain links TRBV20-1 to TRBJ2-5; TRBD2 aligns across 8 bases. CDR1 DFQATT and CDR2 SNEGSKA come from the germline V gene (reference sequence). The CDR3 totals 15 residues. J lost 4 bases, V lost 3 bases, and 10 bases had no gene match. The CDR3 protein is CSASGAGGLRETQYF. DNA of the CDR3: TGCAGTGCTAGTGGGGCGGGAGGTTTGAGAGAGACCCAGTACTTC.

This clonotype was picked up many times. This rearrangement joins TRBV5-1 to TRBJ2-7; 12 positions agree with TRBD2. V lost 5 bases, J lost 2 bases, and 17 bases stayed unmatched. Germline V gene lookup returns CDR1 SGHRS and CDR2 YFSETQ. The CDR3 sequence is 19 residues long. DNA for the CDR3: TGCGCCAGCAGAAATTTTCCGGCTAGCGGGAGGGGGGCGCCCTACGAGCAGTACTTC. Encoded protein: CASRNFPASGRGAPYEQYF.

The gene calls are TRBV11-2 and TRBJ2-7; D is undetermined. The V gene's germline CDR1 is SGHAT and CDR2 FQNNGV. The V end was cut by 5 bases, the J end by 3 bases, with 14 bases between. The CDR3 runs 14 residues. For the CDR3, the DNA is TGTGCCAGCAGCCTTGGAGCGACCATCTACGAGCAGTACTTC. Translating it yields CASSLGATIYEQYF.

V gene TRBV6-1 combines with J gene TRBJ1-1; D not resolved. The CDR3 is made up of 13 amino acids. In germline, CDR1 is MNHNS, CDR2 SASEGT. Trimming removed 5 bases at V and 1 base at J, with 8 bases between. The CDR3 DNA reads as TGTGCCAGCAGTAAGTTAGGGAACACTGAAGCTTTCTTT. Its protein is CASSKLGNTEAFF.

This clonotype was seen many times. V is TRBV12-3 or TRBV12-4 and J is TRBJ1-5, with D tentatively TRBD1 (5 bases). The CDR3 has 15 amino acids. Trimming removed 5 bases at V and 4 bases at J, with 15 bases between. The CDR3 region is CASSKRGRGNQPQHF. CDR3 in DNA: TGTGCCAGCAGTAAGCGGGGACGGGGAAATCAGCCCCAGCATTTT.

The chain employs TRBV6-2 or TRBV6-3 and TRBJ2-2; 8 bases are shared with TRBD2. Trimming at V came to 6 bases and at J to 0 bases, leaving 3 bases not matched to a gene. This CDR3 comprises 15 residues. Germline CDR1 is MNHEY and CDR2 is SVGEGT. CDR3 region: CASRRAGANTGELFF. DNA of the CDR3: TGTGCCAGCAGGAGAGCGGGAGCGAACACCGGGGAGCTGTTTTTT.

This clonotype was observed many times. The V call is TRBV18, the J call TRBJ2-7, with 8 bases fitting TRBD1. The CDR3 covers 15 residues. With V trimmed by 4 bases and J by 3 bases, 8 bases remained unmatched. Germline assignment: CDR1 KGHSH and CDR2 LQKENI. The CDR3 DNA is TGTGCCAGCTCACTAGGAACCGGGACAGGCTACGAGCAGTACTTC. Encoded protein: CASSLGTGTGYEQYF.

The rearrangement links TRBV6-1 to TRBJ2-5; D ambiguous. Germline V gene data show CDR1 as MNHNS and CDR2 as SASEGT. The CDR3 extends over 13 amino acids. V lost 6 bases and J lost 3, with 11 bases in between. The CDR3 coding sequence is TGTGCCAGCAGACCATCGGCGGAAGAGACCCAGTACTTC. Translation: CASRPSAEETQYF.

This clonotype was detected ten times or more. V usage is TRBV6-5 and J usage is TRBJ1-1, with D unclear. CDR3 length equals 14 residues. The V gene's germline CDR1 is MNHEY and CDR2 SVGAGI. V gave up 4 bases and J gave up 0 bases, with 9 bases separating them. CDR3 amino acids: CASSLTRMNTEAFF. The CDR3 region has the DNA TGTGCCAGCAGTTTGACCAGGATGAACACTGAAGCTTTCTTT.

This clonotype was picked up many times. The gene calls are TRBV6-1 and TRBJ2-6; no clear D gene. Between the trimmed V and J ends, which lost 0 bases and 0 bases, there was a span of 6 bases. There are 16 residues in the CDR3. Germline values: CDR1 MNHNS, CDR2 SASEGT. The CDR3 bases are TGTGCCAGCAGTGAAGCGGCAGGCTCTGGGGCCAACGTCCTGACTTTC. This gives the protein CASSEAAGSGANVLTF.

This clonotype was picked up many times. V and J are TRBV28 and TRBJ2-2, with D unclear. CDR1 MDHEN and CDR2 SYDVKM come from the germline V gene. Trimming pared 0 bases from V and 2 bases from J, leaving 10 bases between. This CDR3 is 16 amino acids long. The CDR3 bases are TGTGCCAGCAGTTTATGGGCGGACCCTAACACCGGGGAGCTGTTTTTT. Protein: CASSLWADPNTGELFF.

This clonotype was picked up a small number of times. The J gene is TRBJ2-7, the V gene TRBV20-1; 7 positions agree with TRBD1. Germline V CDR1 and CDR2: DFQATT, SNEGSKA (reference sequence). This CDR3 is built from 14 residues. V gave up 0 bases and J gave up 1 base; unmatched junction bases: 3. For the CDR3, the DNA is TGCAGTGCTAGAGAAGGGACAGCTTCCTACGAGCAGTACTTC. Translated, it gives CSAREGTASYEQYF.

This clonotype was recorded at least ten times. The chain uses TRBV20-1 and TRBJ2-7; D assignment may be TRBD1 or TRBD2 (6 bases each). The ends were cut back, 0 bases at V and 7 bases at J, with 22 bases in the middle. In germline, CDR1 is DFQATT, CDR2 SNEGSKA (reference sequence). This CDR3 has 16 amino acids. The DNA for the CDR3 is TGCAGTGCTAGAGATCAGAGGAGGGGGAGGTTGTGGGAGCAGTACTTC. It codes for CSARDQRRGRLWEQYF.

The chain combines TRBV5-6 with TRBJ1-6, with unresolved D. The germline V gene encodes CDR1 SGHDT and CDR2 YYEEEE. The length of the CDR3 is 13 residues. V lost 2 bases to trimming and J lost 6 bases, with 6 bases between them. In DNA, the CDR3 is TGTGCCAGCAGCTTACGAGTTAATTCACCCCTCCACTTT. Amino acids: CASSLRVNSPLHF.

This sequence joins TRBV6-2 or TRBV6-3 and TRBJ2-7; 9 nucleotides match TRBD2. The junction had 12 bases not matched to a gene; V was cut back by 8 bases and J by 7 bases. Germline V gene sequence: CDR1 MNHEY, CDR2 SVGEGT. The CDR3 is 14 amino acids. The CDR3 sequence is CASSLGPSGVEQYF. The CDR3, as DNA: TGTGCCAGCTCTCTCGGACCTAGCGGGGTTGAGCAGTACTTC.

This clonotype was recorded at least ten times. V usage is TRBV6-1 and J usage is TRBJ2-7, with TRBD1 matching over 9 bases. The CDR3 is made up of 14 amino acids. V lost 6 bases, J lost 2 bases, and 5 bases stayed unmatched. Germline V gives CDR1 MNHNS, CDR2 SASEGT. The CDR3 loop is CASRGQGATYEQYF. The CDR3 region has the DNA TGTGCCAGCAGGGGACAGGGCGCAACCTACGAGCAGTACTTC.

On this clonotype itself: This may arise from a read error, as a much more abundant clone is one base away. This chain links TRBV11-2 with TRBJ2-7, with 8 bases lining up with TRBD1. The CDR3 has 15 amino acids. Germline assignment: CDR1 SGHAT and CDR2 FQNNGV. Here the CDR3 DNA reads TGTGCCGGCAGCCCAGTCGGCAGGGGGCTATACGAGCAGTACTTC. Its protein product is CAGSPVGRGLYEQYF.

This chain links TRBV20-1 with TRBJ2-4; D unclear. Trimming stripped 3 bases from V and 0 bases from J, with 3 bases between. Germline V gene sequence: CDR1 DFQATT, CDR2 SNEGSKA (reference sequence). The CDR3 length is 12 residues. CDR3 sequence: CSASAAKNIQYF. In nucleotides, the CDR3 is TGCAGTGCTAGCGCAGCCAAAAACATTCAGTACTTC.

The V call is TRBV6-1, the J call TRBJ2-7; TRBD1 matches 7 bases. Germline-derived CDR1 and CDR2 are MNHNS and SASEGT. Unmatched junction bases numbered 9, after V lost 2 bases and J lost 5 bases. The CDR3 has 15 amino acids. The CDR3 here is CASSEPLQGGDEQYF. In DNA form, the CDR3 reads TGTGCCAGCAGTGAACCACTCCAAGGGGGCGACGAGCAGTACTTC.

This clonotype was recorded at least ten times. A much larger clone differs by one base, so this may be a read error. The V and J genes are TRBV20-1 and TRBJ1-1; the D gene is possibly TRBD1 (6 bases). The germline gives CDR1 DFQATT, CDR2 SNEGSKA (reference sequence). There are 16 residues in the CDR3. The CDR3 is CGATIQQGVMNTEAFF. As DNA, the CDR3 is TGCGGTGCTACAATCCAACAGGGAGTCATGAACACTGAAGCTTTCTTT.

The sample holds many counts of this clonotype. J is TRBJ2-7 and V is TRBV19; D might be TRBD2 (5 bases). The ends were cut back, 5 bases at V and 6 bases at J, with 8 bases in the middle. This CDR3 contains 11 residues. Looked up from germline, CDR1 is LNHDA and CDR2 is SQIVND (reference sequence). In DNA, the CDR3 is TGTGCCAGTAGTCGGGGTAGCGAGCAGTACTTC. It codes for CASSRGSEQYF. Full variable domain (rest looked up from reference TRBV19 and TRBJ2-7): DGGITQSPKYLFRKEGQNVTLSCEQNLNHDAMYWYRQDPGQGLRLIYYSQIVNDFQKGDIAEGYSVSREKKESFPLTVTSAQKNPTAFYLCASSRGSEQYFGPGTRLTVT.

V usage is TRBV2 and J usage is TRBJ1-1; D is undetermined. Germline CDR1 and CDR2: SNHLY and FYNNEI. V lost 4 bases and J lost 4, with 16 bases in between. The CDR3 extends over 15 amino acids. CDR3 residues: CASSGLAVRFTEAFF. CDR3 sequence (DNA): TGTGCCAGCAGTGGGCTGGCCGTGCGGTTCACTGAAGCTTTCTTT.